One and the same sample provided the 24 T cell receptor beta chains below, sequenced in a study of CD8 T cells in ankylosing spondylitis. In TCRdb, the 5' RACE reads were re-called with MiXCR into one record per CDR3 protein. The sample shows fewer than 400,000 distinct CDR3 sequences, roughly 14% of them seen only once. The sample comprised blood, either unsorted or a sorted T cell fraction (not recorded which). The receptors here all came from a male donor with ankylosing spondylitis or in good health (not recorded which).

J is TRBJ1-6 and V is TRBV20-1; D not certain. V lost 6 bases, J lost 0 bases, and 12 bases lay in between. CDR1 is DFQATT, CDR2 SNEGSKA, per germline (reference sequence). CDR3 length: 15 residues. In DNA form, the CDR3 reads TGCAGTGCAGAGGTCGCGAGCTCCTATAATTCACCCCTCCACTTT. It codes for CSAEVASSYNSPLHF.

The table lists this clonotype with many counts. This chain connects TRBV6-5 to TRBJ2-1, with D perhaps matching TRBD2 (5 bases). The V gene's germline CDR1 is MNHEY and CDR2 SVGAGI. This CDR3 is 11 amino acids long. V gave up 7 bases and J gave up 12 bases, with 13 bases separating them. CDR3 in amino acids: CASTSSGGQFF. CDR3 in DNA: TGTGCCAGCACCTCGAGCGGAGGGCAGTTCTTC.

This clonotype occurred a few times. This chain joins TRBV5-5 and TRBJ2-1; D may be TRBD1 (5 bases). The CDR3 has 17 residues. V was cut by 3 bases and J by 8 bases, with 24 bases left in between. The germline gives CDR1 SGHKS, CDR2 YYEKEE (reference sequence). CDR3: CASSSPKGYLPDHEQFF. The DNA of the CDR3 is TGTGCCAGCAGCTCCCCCAAGGGGTACCTCCCGGACCATGAGCAGTTCTTC.

The chain carries TRBV5-6 and TRBJ2-1; 9 nucleotides line up with TRBD2. The CDR3 is 15 amino acids. V shed 4 bases and J 4 bases; nucleotides not matched to a gene: 6. Germline assignment: CDR1 SGHDT and CDR2 YYEEEE. The CDR3 DNA reads as TGTGCCAGCAGCACCCCTAGCGGGGCATACAATGAGCAGTTCTTC. Translating gives CASSTPSGAYNEQFF.

The gene calls are TRBV29-1 and TRBJ2-7, with 10 bases that match TRBD2. The CDR3 has 15 residues. J lost 0 bases, V lost 4 bases, and 6 bases had no gene match. The germline V gene has CDR1 SQVTM and CDR2 ANQGSEA. DNA for the CDR3: TGCAGCGTTGCCCCCCTAGCGGGAGCCTCCTACGAGCAGTACTTC. Its translation: CSVAPLAGASYEQYF.

CDR3 region: CASSPSSGGLGADTQYF. CDR3 nucleotide sequence: TGTGCCAGCTCCCCTTCGAGCGGGGGTTTGGGAGCAGATACGCAGTATTTT. The gene calls are TRBV11-1 and TRBJ2-3; TRBD2 matches at 8 bases. Germline loops: CDR1 SGHAT, CDR2 FQDESV (reference sequence). Trimming cost V 8 bases and J 4 bases; bases outside gene matches: 17. This CDR3 spans 17 amino acids.

This clonotype was detected only a few times. The chain links TRBV5-1 to TRBJ2-3, with 7 bases fitting TRBD2. Germline trimming cut 5 bases from V and 0 bases from J; bases unmatched to any gene: 3. This CDR3 is built from 14 residues. Germline loops: CDR1 SGHRS, CDR2 YFSETQ. DNA of the CDR3: TGCGCCAGCAGGTCTAGCGGTAGCACAGATACGCAGTATTTT. Protein: CASRSSGSTDTQYF.

The CDR3 is CASSQELNSPLHF. The CDR3 nucleotides read TGTGCCAGCAGTCAAGAACTGAATTCACCCCTCCACTTT. The V gene is TRBV12-3 or TRBV12-4, the J gene TRBJ1-6; D call uncertain. The CDR3 length is 13 residues. Trimming removed 5 bases at V and 7 bases at J, with 9 bases between.

This clonotype came up many times. The CDR3 sequence is CASSYEGSNSPLHF. The CDR3 DNA follows: TGTGCCAGCAGTTACGAGGGGAGCAATTCACCCCTCCACTTT. The chain has TRBV6-5 and TRBJ1-6, with D possibly being TRBD1 (5 bases). The CDR3 loop spans 14 amino acids. V was cut by 2 bases and J by 7 bases, with 9 bases left in between. Germline V CDR1 and CDR2: MNHEY, SVGAGI.

The V gene is TRBV18, the J gene TRBJ2-2; the D is unclear. With 3 bases removed from V and 4 bases from J, the gap between germline ends came to 9 bases. Germline V gene lookup returns CDR1 KGHSH and CDR2 LQKENI. The CDR3 has 14 residues. In DNA form, the CDR3 reads TGTGCCAGCTCACCGTACAAAGGCACCGGGGAGCTGTTTTTT. As protein: CASSPYKGTGELFF.

The rearrangement joins TRBV29-1 to TRBJ2-3, with no clear D. Germline assignment: CDR1 SQVTM and CDR2 ANQGSEA. This CDR3 is built from 11 residues. Trimming left V 7 bases short and J 5 bases short, with 10 bases between. The CDR3 is CSAILRDTQYF. The CDR3, as DNA: TGCAGCGCCATTCTTAGAGATACGCAGTATTTT.

In its sample, this clonotype was seen many times. The chain uses TRBV29-1 and TRBJ2-2; 8 bases map to TRBD1. The germline gives CDR1 SQVTM, CDR2 ANQGSEA. With 6 bases clipped from V and 1 base from J, the junction kept 4 bases outside the gene matches. The CDR3 runs to 14 residues. In DNA form, the CDR3 reads TGCAGCGTCCTTGACAGGGGGAACACCGGGGAGCTGTTTTTT. Its protein product is CSVLDRGNTGELFF.

This clonotype was found once. The chain carries TRBV6-1 and TRBJ2-7; 12 nucleotides align to TRBD1. There are 16 residues in the CDR3. Germline V gene data show CDR1 as MNHNS and CDR2 as SASEGT. V lost 5 bases and J lost 3; bases outside the gene matches: 8. CDR3 in amino acids: CASSPGTGGVRYEQYF. In DNA form, the CDR3 reads TGTGCCAGCAGTCCTGGGACAGGGGGCGTACGCTACGAGCAGTACTTC.

The rearrangement joins TRBV19 to TRBJ1-1, with 8 bases matching TRBD1. This CDR3 contains 14 residues. Trimming cost V 2 bases and J 4 bases; bases outside gene matches: 3. The V gene's germline CDR1 is LNHDA and CDR2 SQIVND (reference sequence). The CDR3 DNA reads TGTGCCAGTAGTATACTAGACAGGGGCACTGAAGCTTTCTTT. It translates to CASSILDRGTEAFF. The entire variable domain, with the rest obtained from reference TRBV19 and TRBJ1-1, is as follows: DGGITQSPKYLFRKEGQNVTLSCEQNLNHDAMYWYRQDPGQGLRLIYYSQIVNDFQKGDIAEGYSVSREKKESFPLTVTSAQKNPTAFYLCASSILDRGTEAFFGQGTRLTVV.

The chain recombines TRBV6-1 with TRBJ1-2, with D possibly TRBD1 on 6 matching bases. Germline CDR1 is MNHNS and CDR2 is SASEGT. This CDR3 spans 14 amino acids. Trimming left V 6 bases short and J 3 bases short, with 14 bases between. The CDR3 is CASRTGTGYYGYTF. The CDR3 DNA follows: TGTGCCAGCAGGACGGGTACAGGGTACTATGGCTACACCTTC.

The table lists this clonotype with many counts. V usage is TRBV5-6 and J usage is TRBJ2-1, with D maybe TRBD2 (5 bases). V lost 0 bases, J lost 9 bases, and 13 bases lay in between. This CDR3 has 14 amino acids. The germline CDR1 and CDR2 sequences are SGHDT and YYEEEE. The CDR3 region has the DNA TGTGCCAGCAGCTTGGTCGGCAGACGGGGTGAGCAGTTCTTC. Protein: CASSLVGRRGEQFF.

This clonotype was counted at least ten times. This chain connects TRBV12-3 or TRBV12-4 to TRBJ1-1; D is perhaps TRBD1 (6 bases). Trimming removed 6 bases from V and 3 bases from J, with 14 bases in between. The CDR3 spans 14 residues. Here the CDR3 reads CASSRDMGDTEAFF. CDR3 bases: TGTGCCAGCAGCAGGGACATGGGGGACACTGAAGCTTTCTTT.

This clonotype appeared a few times. This chain links TRBV7-2 with TRBJ2-3; 8 bases are shared with TRBD2. CDR1 is SGHTA and CDR2 is FQGNSA in the germline V gene. The CDR3 loop spans 14 amino acids. V shed 5 bases, J shed 6 bases, and the junction held 7 bases outside the gene matches. The CDR3, as DNA: TGTGCCAGCAGCATTCCGGGGGGGCCGGATACGCAGTATTTT. It codes for CASSIPGGPDTQYF.

This clonotype was seen many times. This chain links TRBV5-1 with TRBJ2-7, with a possible D match to TRBD2 (5 bases). The CDR3 covers 15 residues. Trimming pared 1 base from V and 0 bases from J, leaving 11 bases between. CDR1 SGHRS and CDR2 YFSETQ come from the germline V gene. The CDR3 bases are TGCGCCAGCAGCTTGAATAGCGCGAGCTCCTACGAGCAGTACTTC. Its translation is CASSLNSASSYEQYF.

V and J are TRBV5-1 and TRBJ1-2; D perhaps matches TRBD1 (5 bases). In germline, CDR1 is SGHRS, CDR2 YFSETQ. Trimming removed 0 bases from V and 6 bases from J, with 15 bases in between. This CDR3 region has 15 residues. In DNA, the CDR3 is TGCGCCAGCAGCTTGGGGACGGGGGAGATGCATGGCTACACCTTC. This translates into CASSLGTGEMHGYTF.

This clonotype was seen a few times. The V call is TRBV20-1, the J call TRBJ2-7; the match to TRBD1 covers 7 bases. Germline lookup yields CDR1 DFQATT and CDR2 SNEGSKA (reference sequence). The CDR3 consists of 13 residues. V lost 6 bases and J lost 4; bases outside the gene matches: 9. The CDR3 region is CSAAGTDLYEQYF. DNA for the CDR3: TGCAGTGCAGCCGGGACAGATCTTTACGAGCAGTACTTC.

This clonotype was detected ten times or more. The chain recombines TRBV5-5 with TRBJ1-1; D may be TRBD1 (5 bases). Germline V lookup: CDR1 SGHKS, CDR2 YYEKEE (reference sequence). CDR3 length: 12 amino acids. V was cut by 3 bases and J by 3 bases, with 6 bases left in between. The CDR3 DNA is TGTGCCAGCAGCTGGGGGGACACTGAAGCTTTCTTT. This gives the protein CASSWGDTEAFF.

The sample holds one count of this clonotype. This chain connects TRBV5-1 to TRBJ2-1; 7 bases line up with TRBD2. Germline values: CDR1 SGHRS, CDR2 YFSETQ. With 7 bases clipped from V and 8 bases from J, the junction kept 12 bases outside the gene matches. The CDR3 spans 14 residues. The CDR3 protein is CASGTGTTTHEQFF. Written as DNA, the CDR3 is TGCGCCAGCGGAACCGGGACTACAACCCATGAGCAGTTCTTC.

This clonotype was seen a few times. The V gene is TRBV7-2, the J gene TRBJ2-5; D perhaps matches TRBD2 (7 bases). Germline V CDR1 and CDR2: SGHTA, FQGNSA. This CDR3 comprises 15 residues. V shed 5 bases and J shed 0 bases, with 13 bases lying between them. The chain's CDR3 is CASSTGGHYQETQYF. The DNA of the CDR3 is TGTGCCAGCAGCACGGGGGGCCACTACCAAGAGACCCAGTACTTC.